Each of the 20 T cell receptor beta chains below was sequenced from the same sample in a study of Ad26.COV2.S vaccination and SARS-CoV-2 variants (dated by TCRdb to 2020 to 2022). Library preparation was by the immunoSEQ multiplex PCR assay. TCRdb retrieved this table from immuneACCESS and kept in-frame rearrangements only. Not all clones are present; in checked studies, unresolved V genes account for under half, and no reason is known for the remainder. A total of about 330,000 clones appear in this sample, 75% to 90% of them only once. About 5% of the sample goes to the ten largest clones. The label giving this sample's treatment or condition can be read as: roughly 20 received Ad26.COV2.S at low or high dose, single or two shots; five or six received placebo; per-sample allocation not given. For vaccine and placebo recipients, repertoires were sequenced using samples collected on day 63 after the first injection.

The specimen was peripheral blood, collected in a trial of Ad26.COV2.S vaccine versus placebo. These receptors were obtained from a person aged 18-60 years who received the Ad26.COV2.S COVID-19 vaccine or a placebo.

On this clone: The same CDR3 arises from other DNA sequences in this sample as well. The rearrangement links TRBV19 to TRBJ1-5; no definite D call. Germline CDR1 LNHDA, CDR2 SQIVND (reference sequence). The CDR3 is 16 residues long. V was trimmed by 1 base and J by 0 bases, leaving 10 bases between them. The CDR3: CASSIGTAYSNQPQHF. The CDR3 nucleotides are TGTGCCAGTAGTATAGGTACAGCCTATAGCAATCAGCCCCAGCATTTT.

This chain connects TRBV29-1 to TRBJ2-1, with D perhaps matching TRBD1 (5 bases). Trimming took off 2 bases at V and 0 bases at J, with 8 bases between the two ends. CDR3 length: 14 amino acids. The germline CDR1 and CDR2 sequences are SQVTM and ANQGSEA. The CDR3 here is CSVEWGLSYNEQFF. As DNA, the CDR3 is TGCAGCGTTGAATGGGGCCTCTCCTACAATGAGCAGTTCTTC.

The V and J genes are TRBV28 and TRBJ2-3; D is ambiguous. The germline V and J ends were trimmed by 3 bases and 0 bases, with 4 bases remaining between them. Germline V CDR1 and CDR2: MDHEN, SYDVKM. The CDR3 runs to 13 residues. The DNA of the CDR3 is TGTGCCAGCAGTTTCGTAAGCACAGATACGCAGTATTTT. Its translation is CASSFVSTDTQYF.

The chain uses TRBV3-1 (or the pseudogene TRBV3-2) and TRBJ2-5, with D possibly being TRBD1 (7 bases). CDR1 is LGHDT and CDR2 is YNNKEL in the germline V gene (reference sequence). This CDR3 is 16 amino acids long. V was pared by 4 bases and J by 5 bases, with 20 bases between. The CDR3 DNA reads as TGTGCCAGCAGCCTTGAAGGGACAGTGGGACTGGAGACCCAGTACTTC. Amino acids: CASSLEGTVGLETQYF.

The chain has TRBV6-4 and TRBJ1-1; D call uncertain. Looked up from germline, CDR1 is MRHNA and CDR2 is SNTAGT. The CDR3 spans 13 residues. V lost 2 bases and J lost 3, with 7 bases in between. The CDR3 region is CASSDGPYTEAFF. CDR3 nucleotide sequence: TGTGCCAGCAGTGACGGGCCTTACACTGAAGCTTTCTTT.

The chain uses TRBV27 and TRBJ1-1; a possible D gene is TRBD1 (6 bases). With 3 bases removed from V and 6 bases from J, the gap between germline ends came to 17 bases. This CDR3 is 15 amino acids long. Per germline, CDR1 MNHEY and CDR2 SMNVEV (reference sequence). Here the CDR3 reads CASSFQTGTFAEAFF. DNA for the CDR3: TGTGCCAGCAGTTTCCAAACAGGGACGTTCGCTGAAGCTTTCTTT.

The chain is built from TRBV7-8 and TRBJ1-5; D unclear. Trimming took off 5 bases at V and 0 bases at J, with 11 bases between the two ends. The germline gives CDR1 SGHVS, CDR2 FQNEAQ. The CDR3 sequence is 15 residues long. The CDR3 here is CASSTRGNSNQPQHF. The CDR3 nucleotides read TGTGCCAGCAGCACCAGAGGAAATAGCAATCAGCCCCAGCATTTT.

V and J are TRBV6-5 and TRBJ1-2; maybe TRBD1 (5 bases). Trimming took 7 bases from V and 3 from J, leaving 18 bases between them. From germline, CDR1 is MNHEY and CDR2 SVGAGI. This CDR3 has 15 residues. The CDR3 bases are TGTGCCAGCACCCGAGGGCTAGCGGGGGACTATGGCTACACCTTC. Translation: CASTRGLAGDYGYTF.

The chain employs TRBV28 and TRBJ1-5; D gene uncertain. V was pared by 6 bases and J by 0 bases, with 18 bases between. CDR1 MDHEN and CDR2 SYDVKM come from the germline V gene. This CDR3 is 17 amino acids long. The CDR3 loop reads CASSSYGKQHSNQPQHF. The CDR3 DNA reads as TGTGCCAGCAGCTCCTATGGAAAACAACATAGCAATCAGCCCCAGCATTTT.

V and J are TRBV7-8 and TRBJ2-2; no clear D gene. This CDR3 has 14 residues. Trimming removed 0 bases from V and 0 bases from J, with 2 bases in between. CDR1 and CDR2 (germline): SGHVS, FQNEAQ. CDR3 DNA sequence: TGTGCCAGCAGCTTAGCTACGAACACCGGGGAGCTGTTTTTT. Residues: CASSLATNTGELFF.

The chain is built from TRBV11-2 and TRBJ2-5; 10 bases are a match to TRBD1. The germline V gene encodes CDR1 SGHAT and CDR2 FQNNGV. This CDR3 contains 15 residues. Trimming removed 5 bases from V and 4 bases from J; junction bases left unmatched: 7. CDR3 DNA: TGTGCCAGCAGCCCGAGACAGGGGGCGGGAGAGACCCAGTACTTC. It yields the protein CASSPRQGAGETQYF.

The chain has TRBV13 and TRBJ2-7; D is uncertain. The CDR3 loop spans 14 amino acids. Germline-derived CDR1 and CDR2 are PRHDT and FYEKMQ (reference sequence). V lost 5 bases and J lost 6, with 17 bases in between. CDR3 nucleotide sequence: TGTGCCAGCAGCCCAGGCAGTCTCAATGGCGAGCAGTACTTC. It is translated as CASSPGSLNGEQYF.

This clone is a singleton in its sample. CDR3 sequence: CASSMAVQQFF. CDR3 DNA: TGTGCCAGCAGTATGGCCGTGCAACAGTTCTTC. V and J are TRBV6-2 or TRBV6-3 and TRBJ2-1; D gene uncertain. V lost 5 bases and J lost 13, with 12 bases in between. Germline V CDR1 and CDR2: MNHEY, SVGEGT. There are 11 residues in the CDR3.

The rearrangement uses TRBV4-1 and TRBJ2-3; 9 bases are shared with TRBD2. The trim removed 1 base at V and 5 bases at J, leaving 10 bases unmatched. Germline V gene lookup returns CDR1 MGHRA and CDR2 YSYEKL. This CDR3 is built from 17 residues. CDR3 amino acids: CASSQVNERGDKDTQYF. The CDR3 DNA sequence: TGCGCCAGCAGCCAAGTAAACGAGCGGGGGGATAAAGATACGCAGTATTTT.

With respect to this clone: This CDR3 is also generated by other DNA sequences in the sample. The J gene is TRBJ1-2, the V gene TRBV12-3 or TRBV12-4; D is undetermined. Deletions cut 2 bases from V and 3 bases from J, with 7 bases between. CDR3 size: 13 residues. Here the CDR3 DNA reads TGTGCCAGCAGTTTACGGGCGGACTATGGCTACACCTTC. Its protein is CASSLRADYGYTF.

The CDR3 here is CASSLGAEKLFF. The DNA for the CDR3 is TGTGCCAGCAGCTTAGGAGCGGAAAAACTGTTTTTT. The V gene is TRBV7-9, the J gene TRBJ1-4; D is ambiguous. Deletions cut 1 base from V and 8 bases from J, with 5 bases between. Germline-derived CDR1 and CDR2 are SEHNR and FQNEAQ (reference sequence). The CDR3 totals 12 residues.

The chain couples TRBV5-6 to TRBJ1-2; D is perhaps TRBD1 (6 bases). The V end was cut by 3 bases, the J end by 4 bases, with 10 bases between. The CDR3 is 13 amino acids. Germline V gene sequence: CDR1 SGHDT, CDR2 YYEEEE. The CDR3 DNA reads as TGTGCCAGCAGCTCGGGGGGGCTCTATGGCTACACCTTC. Translated: CASSSGGLYGYTF.

The chain uses TRBV7-2 and TRBJ2-2; 9 nucleotides align to TRBD1. The CDR3 loop spans 14 amino acids. The ends lost 7 bases at V and 3 bases at J; junction bases unmatched: 3. Germline CDR1 and CDR2: SGHTA and FQGNSA. The chain's CDR3 is CASKGQGYTGELFF. CDR3 in DNA: TGTGCCAGCAAGGGACAGGGCTACACCGGGGAGCTGTTTTTT.

This clone was seen once. V and J are TRBV4-3 and TRBJ1-3, with unresolved D. Per the germline V gene, CDR1 is LGHNA and CDR2 is YSLEER. V shed 0 bases and J shed 0 bases, with 15 bases lying between them. The CDR3 loop spans 18 amino acids. For the CDR3, the DNA is TGCGCCAGCAGCCAAGATGGTGGCCAGTGGTACTCTGGAAACACCATATATTTT. Protein product: CASSQDGGQWYSGNTIYF.

The V gene is TRBV14, the J gene TRBJ2-1, with 11 bases lining up with TRBD2. Germline lookup yields CDR1 SGHDN and CDR2 FVKESK. The junction had 3 bases not matched to a gene; V was cut back by 4 bases and J by 1 base. The CDR3 totals 16 residues. The chain's CDR3 is CASSLVAGGSYNEQFF. The CDR3 bases are TGTGCCAGCAGCCTCGTAGCGGGAGGGTCCTACAATGAGCAGTTCTTC.